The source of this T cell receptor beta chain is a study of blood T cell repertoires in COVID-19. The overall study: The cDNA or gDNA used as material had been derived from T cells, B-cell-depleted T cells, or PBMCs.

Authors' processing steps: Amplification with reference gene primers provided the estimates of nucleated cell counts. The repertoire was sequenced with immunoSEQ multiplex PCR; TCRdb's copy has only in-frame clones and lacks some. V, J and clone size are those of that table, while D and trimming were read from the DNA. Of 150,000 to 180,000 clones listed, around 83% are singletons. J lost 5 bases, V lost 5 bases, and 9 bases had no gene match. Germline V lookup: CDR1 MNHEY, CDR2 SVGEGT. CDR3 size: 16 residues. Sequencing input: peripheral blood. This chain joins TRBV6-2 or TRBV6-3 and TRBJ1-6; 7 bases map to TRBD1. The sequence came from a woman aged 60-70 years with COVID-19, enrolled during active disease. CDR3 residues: CASSQSTTGNNSPLHF. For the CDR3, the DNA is TGTGCCAGCAGTCAATCGACGACAGGGAATAATTCACCCCTCCACTTT.